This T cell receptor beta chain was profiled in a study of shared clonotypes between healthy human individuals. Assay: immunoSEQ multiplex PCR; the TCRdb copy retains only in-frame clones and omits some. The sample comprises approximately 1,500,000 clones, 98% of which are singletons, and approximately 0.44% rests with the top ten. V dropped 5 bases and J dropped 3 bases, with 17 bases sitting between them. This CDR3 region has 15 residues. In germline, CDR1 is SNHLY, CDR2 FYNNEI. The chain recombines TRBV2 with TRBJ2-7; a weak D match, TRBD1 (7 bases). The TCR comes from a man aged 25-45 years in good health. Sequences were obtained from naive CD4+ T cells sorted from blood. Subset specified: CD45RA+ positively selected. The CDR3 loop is CASSRYGGGDYEQYF. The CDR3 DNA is TGTGCCAGCAGTAGGTATGGAGGGGGCGACTACGAGCAGTACTTC.